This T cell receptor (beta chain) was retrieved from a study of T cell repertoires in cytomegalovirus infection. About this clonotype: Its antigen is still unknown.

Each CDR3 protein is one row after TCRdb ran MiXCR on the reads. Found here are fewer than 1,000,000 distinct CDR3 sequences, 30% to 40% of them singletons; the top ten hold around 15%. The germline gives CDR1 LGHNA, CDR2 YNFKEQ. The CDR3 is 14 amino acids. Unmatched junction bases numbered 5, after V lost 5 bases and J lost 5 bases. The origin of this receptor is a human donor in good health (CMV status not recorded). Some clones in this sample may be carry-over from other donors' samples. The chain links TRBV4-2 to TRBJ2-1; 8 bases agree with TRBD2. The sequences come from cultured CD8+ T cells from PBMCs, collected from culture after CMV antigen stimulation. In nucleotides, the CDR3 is TGTGCCAGCAGCGAACCGGGGGGGGACAATGAGCAGTTCTTC. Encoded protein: CASSEPGGDNEQFF.